Sequencing of this TCR beta chain was carried out in a study of cytomegalovirus exposure and HLA in healthy donors. The overall study: There were some 81 million unique TCRs (from HLA-typed donors) in an early data release.

V lost 6 bases and J 2 bases, leaving 13 bases between the germline ends. The CDR3 runs to 13 residues. The germline CDR1 and CDR2 sequences are SQVTM and ANQGSEA. The PCR contained 60 Vbeta and 13 Jbeta primers. Sequencing used immunoSEQ multiplex PCR; TCRdb keeps in-frame clones, though not all of them. The data contain approximately 130,000 clones, over 70% of them singletons. V is TRBV29-1 and J is TRBJ2-5, with D tentatively TRBD1 (6 bases). This TCR was sampled from a young woman in good health and CMV-seronegative. The source material was PBMCs. The CDR3 sequence: CSVDSGQQETQYF. The CDR3 DNA reads TGCAGCGTCGACTCCGGACAGCAAGAGACCCAGTACTTC. Looking up the rest from reference TRBV29-1 and TRBJ2-5 gives the full variable domain: SAVISQKPSRDICQRGTSLTIQCQVDSQVTMMFWYRQQPGQSLTLIATANQGSEATYESGFVIDKFPISRPNLTFSTLTVSNMSPEDSSIYLCSVDSGQQETQYFGPGTRLLVL.